This TCR beta chain was retrieved from a study of blood T cell repertoires in COVID-19 (dated by TCRdb to the early 2020s). For context, the study as a whole: Samples from collaborators originated in the United States, Italy and Spain and spanned both the acute and convalescent phases of COVID-19. The sample metadata nearly always contained a de-identified subject ID, COVID-19 status, age in years and sex. A freely available public database, intended as a resource for researchers studying the immune response to SARS-CoV-2, is where the repertoires were released. The samples were drawn from the first 160 participants of the ongoing ImmuneRACE study and from over 950 subjects provided by 6 global collaborators. Where HLA class I and class II types were available, the types were taken from metadata supplied by the sample provider, not from assay-based typing. The dataset comprised deeply sampled blood TCRbeta repertoires from subjects exposed to, actively infected with, or recovered from COVID-19. The material from the prospective study consisted of cDNA or gDNA derived from T cells, B-cell-depleted T cells, or PBMCs. What the study reported, not specific to this receptor: Clinical and demographic metadata were provided uncurated, with the amount varying by source and participant.

Each collaborating institution followed its own protocols to collect whole blood in K2EDTA tubes. For TCRbeta analysis, collaborators shipped samples as frozen whole blood, isolated PBMCs, or DNA extracted from either of those sample types. TCRbeta CDR3 regions were amplified from genomic DNA by means of the immunoSEQ Assay, a bias-controlled multiplex PCR. The paper's processing steps were these. Within the assay, amplification of reference gene primers was used to estimate how many nucleated cells each sample contained. To quantify the absolute abundance of each unique TCRbeta CDR3 rearrangement, sequence reads were collapsed and filtered. For each sample, productive Simpson clonality was calculated by taking the square root of Simpson's diversity index across productive rearrangements. In TCRdb, the immuneACCESS table is reduced to in-frame sequences with V and J assigned. These tables do not hold every clone; where another copy was compared, an unresolved V gene accounts for under half, and the others remain unexplained. V and J calls and clone size follow that table, whereas D and trimming were derived from the DNA. For this sample the table gives approximately 58,000 clones, of which 80% to 95% were detected only once. The ten largest make up about 9.1% of the sample.

Turning to this clone: Its recognized antigen is unknown. Base qualities were left out, and no much larger clone turns up one base away. The sample holds other DNA sequences that translate to the same CDR3.

Sequencing was performed on peripheral blood. This sequence was found in a woman of 80 years or more with active COVID-19.

The sequenced DNA is TGCGCCAGCAGCTCACAAGAGACCCAGTACTTC. Its protein product is CASSSQETQYF. The rearrangement joined TRBV5-1 to TRBJ2-5; no D gene can be assigned with confidence. Reading from cysteine to phenylalanine, the CDR3 counts 11 amino acids. Only the CDR3 region is kept as DNA, spanning 33 bases read in frame from base 1. CDR1 and CDR2 were assigned from the germline V gene as SGHRS and YFSETQ. A distance of 2 bases separates the germline ends of V and J, which lose 3 bases and 2 bases respectively.